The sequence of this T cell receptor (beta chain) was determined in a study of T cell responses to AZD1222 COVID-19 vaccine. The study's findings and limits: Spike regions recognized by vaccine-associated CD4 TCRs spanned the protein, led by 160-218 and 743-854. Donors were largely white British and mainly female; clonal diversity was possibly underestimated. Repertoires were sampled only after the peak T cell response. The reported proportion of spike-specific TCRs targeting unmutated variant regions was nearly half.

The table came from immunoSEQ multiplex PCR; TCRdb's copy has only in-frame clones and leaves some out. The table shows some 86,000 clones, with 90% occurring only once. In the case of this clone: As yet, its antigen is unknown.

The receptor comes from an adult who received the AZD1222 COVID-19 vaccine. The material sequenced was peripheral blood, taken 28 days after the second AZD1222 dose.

This CDR3 is CASSLRDRGTEAFF. In DNA, the CDR3 is TGTGCCAGCAGCTTACGGGACCGGGGCACTGAAGCTTTCTTT. This chain joins TRBV7-8 and TRBJ1-1, with a tentative D call TRBD1 (5 bases). Germline CDR1 SGHVS, CDR2 FQNEAQ. The V and J ends lost 2 bases and 4 bases respectively, with 11 bases between them. The CDR3 length is 14 residues.